A selection of T cell receptor beta chains follows, all from one sample in a study of blood T cell repertoires in COVID-19. Assay: immunoSEQ multiplex PCR; the TCRdb copy retains only in-frame clones and omits some. The sample holds around 72,000 clones, 82% seen once. The material sequenced was peripheral blood. These receptor sequences come from a human donor in a cohort sampled during active COVID-19. The CDR3 runs from the conserved cysteine through the conserved F or W. Fields, in order: V gene, J gene, D gene, clone size, CDR3 DNA, CDR3 protein. The D gene is left open where the match is weak. The size field is filled for only some rows; it gives once, few, many or a size class.

v_gene: TRBV27
j_gene: TRBJ1-1
d_gene: .
abundance: .
CDR3nt: TGTGCCAGCAGTGCCCAGATCGAGAACACTGAAGCTTTCTTT
CDR3aa: CASSAQIENTEAFF

v_gene: TRBV5-1
j_gene: TRBJ2-7
d_gene: .
abundance: .
CDR3nt: TGCGCCAGCAGCCCGTCATTTGGGGGGTCGTACGAGCAGTACTTC
CDR3aa: CASSPSFGGSYEQYF

v_gene: TRBV27
j_gene: TRBJ2-1
d_gene: TRBD2
abundance: .
CDR3nt: TGTGCCAGCAGTTTACTAGCGGGGCGACACGTCGTTGAGCAGTTCTTC
CDR3aa: CASSLLAGRHVVEQFF

v_gene: TRBV3-1/TRBV3-2
j_gene: TRBJ1-1
d_gene: TRBD1
abundance: .
CDR3nt: TGTGCCAGCAGCCAGTTAGGTCAGGGGGCGTCGAACACTGAAGCTTTCTTT
CDR3aa: CASSQLGQGASNTEAFF

v_gene: TRBV27
j_gene: TRBJ2-7
d_gene: .
abundance: once
CDR3nt: TGTGCCAGCAGTTCCACGAGAAGCTCCTACGAGCAGTACTTC
CDR3aa: CASSSTRSSYEQYF

v_gene: TRBV2
j_gene: TRBJ2-7
d_gene: .
abundance: once
CDR3nt: TGTGCCAGCAGGACTGACAGGACTCACTACGAGCAGTACTTC
CDR3aa: CASRTDRTHYEQYF

v_gene: TRBV12-3/TRBV12-4
j_gene: TRBJ2-5
d_gene: .
abundance: .
CDR3nt: TGTGCCAGCAGTTCCCTAGAGACCCAGTACTTC
CDR3aa: CASSSLETQYF

v_gene: TRBV13
j_gene: TRBJ2-7
d_gene: .
abundance: .
CDR3nt: TGTGCCAGCAGCCTCCGAGGGGGTACCTACGAGCAGTACTTC
CDR3aa: CASSLRGGTYEQYF

v_gene: TRBV7-2
j_gene: TRBJ2-7
d_gene: .
abundance: .
CDR3nt: TGTGCCAGCAGCCCCGGACATGGCTACGAGCAGTACTTC
CDR3aa: CASSPGHGYEQYF

v_gene: TRBV18
j_gene: TRBJ2-3
d_gene: TRBD1
abundance: .
CDR3nt: TGTGCCAGCTCACAAAGGGACAGGAACACAGATACGCAGTATTTT
CDR3aa: CASSQRDRNTDTQYF

v_gene: TRBV7-2
j_gene: TRBJ2-7
d_gene: .
abundance: .
CDR3nt: TGTGCCAGCAGCTTATGGCAGGCCTACGAGCAGTACTTC
CDR3aa: CASSLWQAYEQYF

v_gene: TRBV9
j_gene: TRBJ2-3
d_gene: TRBD2
abundance: .
CDR3nt: TGTGCCAGCAGCGTAGGGGGCGGGACTAGTACAGATACGCAGTATTTT
CDR3aa: CASSVGGGTSTDTQYF

v_gene: TRBV2
j_gene: TRBJ1-5
d_gene: .
abundance: .
CDR3nt: TGTGCCAGCAGTCCTGACAGAATGTATAGCAATCAGCCCCAGCATTTT
CDR3aa: CASSPDRMYSNQPQHF

v_gene: TRBV30
j_gene: TRBJ1-4
d_gene: .
abundance: .
CDR3nt: TGTGCCTGGAGTGGGGGACACTATATTGCAACTAATGAAAAACTGTTTTTT
CDR3aa: CAWSGGHYIATNEKLFF

v_gene: TRBV5-8
j_gene: TRBJ1-6
d_gene: .
abundance: few
CDR3nt: TGTGCCAGCAGGCTATATAATTCACCCCTCCACTTT
CDR3aa: CASRLYNSPLHF

v_gene: TRBV2
j_gene: TRBJ1-5
d_gene: .
abundance: .
CDR3nt: TGTGCCAGCAACTCTCTAAATCAGCCCCAGCATTTT
CDR3aa: CASNSLNQPQHF

v_gene: TRBV5-4
j_gene: TRBJ1-4
d_gene: TRBD1
abundance: .
CDR3nt: TGTGCCAGCAGCGCAACCGGGACAGGAGATGAAAAACTGTTTTTT
CDR3aa: CASSATGTGDEKLFF

v_gene: TRBV12-5
j_gene: TRBJ1-2
d_gene: .
abundance: .
CDR3nt: TGTGCTAGTGGTTCAGGGGTTCCCGATTATGGCTACACCTTC
CDR3aa: CASGSGVPDYGYTF

v_gene: TRBV10-2
j_gene: TRBJ2-3
d_gene: TRBD2
abundance: .
CDR3nt: TGCGCCAGCAGTGAGCCGGGTCTGACTAGCGGGGCGGGATACACAGATACGCAGTATTTT
CDR3aa: CASSEPGLTSGAGYTDTQYF

v_gene: TRBV7-9
j_gene: TRBJ1-1
d_gene: .
abundance: .
CDR3nt: TGTGCCAGCAGCTCCGACAGTAACACTGAAGCTTTCTTT
CDR3aa: CASSSDSNTEAFF

v_gene: TRBV19
j_gene: TRBJ1-2
d_gene: .
abundance: .
CDR3nt: TGTGCCAGTAGTGTCGCAGGGGTAGGCTATGGCTACACCTTC
CDR3aa: CASSVAGVGYGYTF

v_gene: TRBV7-8
j_gene: TRBJ2-2
d_gene: TRBD1
abundance: .
CDR3nt: TGTGCCAGCAGCCGAGGCACAGGGGTGAACACCGGGGAGCTGTTTTTT
CDR3aa: CASSRGTGVNTGELFF

v_gene: TRBV5-1
j_gene: TRBJ2-7
d_gene: .
abundance: .
CDR3nt: TGCGCCAGCAGCCTGGACGGGGGGCCAACCTACGAGCAGTACTTC
CDR3aa: CASSLDGGPTYEQYF

v_gene: TRBV7-2
j_gene: TRBJ1-1
d_gene: TRBD1
abundance: .
CDR3nt: TGTGCCAGCAGCTCGAACTCCGGGACAGATGATCAAGCTTTCTTT
CDR3aa: CASSSNSGTDDQAFF

v_gene: TRBV7-2
j_gene: TRBJ2-7
d_gene: TRBD1
abundance: .
CDR3nt: TGTGCCAGCAACGACAGGGCCTCCTACGAGCAGTACTTC
CDR3aa: CASNDRASYEQYF

v_gene: TRBV3-1/TRBV3-2
j_gene: TRBJ1-5
d_gene: .
abundance: once
CDR3nt: TGTGCCAGCAGCCAAGAAAGATTGAGCCCTCAGCCCCAGCATTTT
CDR3aa: CASSQERLSPQPQHF

v_gene: TRBV6-2/TRBV6-3
j_gene: TRBJ2-1
d_gene: TRBD2
abundance: .
CDR3nt: TGTGCCAGCAGTCTCGCAGCGGGGGCTAGGAATGAGCAGTTCTTC
CDR3aa: CASSLAAGARNEQFF

v_gene: TRBV10-1
j_gene: TRBJ1-5
d_gene: TRBD1
abundance: .
CDR3nt: TGCGCCAGCAGTGAGGGAACAGGGGGCAATCAGCCCCAGCATTTT
CDR3aa: CASSEGTGGNQPQHF

v_gene: TRBV11-2
j_gene: TRBJ1-4
d_gene: .
abundance: .
CDR3nt: TGTGCCAGCAGCTTAGGAGGTACTGCTGCAGAAAAACTGTTTTTT
CDR3aa: CASSLGGTAAEKLFF

v_gene: TRBV7-2
j_gene: TRBJ1-5
d_gene: .
abundance: .
CDR3nt: TGTGCCAGCAGCTTCGGGTCCGGATATAGCAATCAGCCCCAGCATTTT
CDR3aa: CASSFGSGYSNQPQHF

v_gene: TRBV10-1
j_gene: TRBJ2-6
d_gene: .
abundance: few
CDR3nt: TGCGCCAGCAGTTACAGTGCGGGGGCCAACGTCCTGACTTTC
CDR3aa: CASSYSAGANVLTF

v_gene: TRBV5-1
j_gene: TRBJ1-5
d_gene: .
abundance: .
CDR3nt: TGCGCCAGCAGCTTGGACAGCAGCAATCAGCCCCAGCATTTT
CDR3aa: CASSLDSSNQPQHF

v_gene: TRBV10-2
j_gene: TRBJ1-2
d_gene: .
abundance: .
CDR3nt: TGCGCCAGCAGTGAACTCTATGGCTACACCTTC
CDR3aa: CASSELYGYTF

v_gene: TRBV5-1
j_gene: TRBJ2-7
d_gene: TRBD1
abundance: .
CDR3nt: TGCGCCAGCAGCTTTGACAGGGACAGCTACGAGCAGTACTTC
CDR3aa: CASSFDRDSYEQYF

v_gene: TRBV2
j_gene: TRBJ2-2
d_gene: TRBD1
abundance: .
CDR3nt: TGTGCCAGTAATAAGACAGGGGTTACCGGGGAGCTGTTTTTT
CDR3aa: CASNKTGVTGELFF

v_gene: TRBV7-9
j_gene: TRBJ1-1
d_gene: TRBD1
abundance: few
CDR3nt: TGTGCCAGCAGCTCTTCCGGGACAGCATCTGAAGCTTTCTTT
CDR3aa: CASSSSGTASEAFF

v_gene: TRBV6-1
j_gene: TRBJ1-4
d_gene: TRBD1
abundance: .
CDR3nt: TGTGCCAGCAGTGACCGGGACAGGTTGCATGAAAAACTGTTTTTT
CDR3aa: CASSDRDRLHEKLFF

v_gene: TRBV4-2
j_gene: TRBJ2-5
d_gene: TRBD2
abundance: .
CDR3nt: TGTGCCAGCAGCCAAGGGTCACGCGGGGGGTATCAAGAGACCCAGTACTTC
CDR3aa: CASSQGSRGGYQETQYF

v_gene: TRBV23-1
j_gene: TRBJ2-7
d_gene: .
abundance: .
CDR3nt: TGCGCCAGCAGTCACCTAGGGGGACCTGATTCCTACGAGCAGTACTTC
CDR3aa: CASSHLGGPDSYEQYF

v_gene: TRBV4-1
j_gene: TRBJ1-1
d_gene: TRBD1
abundance: .
CDR3nt: TGCGCCAGCAGCCAAAACGCCGTGACAGGGACCACTGAAGCTTTCTTT
CDR3aa: CASSQNAVTGTTEAFF

v_gene: TRBV18
j_gene: TRBJ1-6
d_gene: TRBD1
abundance: .
CDR3nt: TGTGCCAGCTCACCCCTAGGACAGGGAAATTCACCCCTCCACTTT
CDR3aa: CASSPLGQGNSPLHF

v_gene: TRBV21-1
j_gene: TRBJ2-7
d_gene: .
abundance: once
CDR3nt: TGTGCCAGCAGCAACCGGACTAGCCTCAGCTCCTACGAGCAGTACTTC
CDR3aa: CASSNRTSLSSYEQYF